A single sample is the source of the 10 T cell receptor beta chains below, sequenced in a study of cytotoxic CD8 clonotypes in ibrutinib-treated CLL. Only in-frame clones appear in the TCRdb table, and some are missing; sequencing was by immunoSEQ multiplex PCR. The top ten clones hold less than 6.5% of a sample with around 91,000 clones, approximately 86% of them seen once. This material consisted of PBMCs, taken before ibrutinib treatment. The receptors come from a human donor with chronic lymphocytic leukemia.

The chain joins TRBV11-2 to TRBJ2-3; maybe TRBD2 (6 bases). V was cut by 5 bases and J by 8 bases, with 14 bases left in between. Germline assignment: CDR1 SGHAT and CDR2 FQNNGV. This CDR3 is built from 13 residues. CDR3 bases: TGTGCCAGCAGCGACCGACTAGTCGCTACGCAGTATTTT. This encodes CASSDRLVATQYF. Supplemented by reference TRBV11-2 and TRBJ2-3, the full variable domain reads EAGVAQSPRYKIIEKRQSVAFWCNPISGHATLYWYQQILGQGPKLLIQFQNNGVVDDSQLPKDRFSAERLKGVDSTLKIQPAKLEDSAVYLCASSDRLVATQYFGPGTRLTVL.

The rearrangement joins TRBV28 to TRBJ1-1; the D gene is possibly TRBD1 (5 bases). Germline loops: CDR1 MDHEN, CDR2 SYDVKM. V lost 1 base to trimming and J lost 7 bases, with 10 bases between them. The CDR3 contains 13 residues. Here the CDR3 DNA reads TGTGCCAGCAGTTTATCAGGGCAGTTTGAAGCTTTCTTT. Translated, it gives CASSLSGQFEAFF. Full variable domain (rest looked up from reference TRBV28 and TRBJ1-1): DVKVTQSSRYLVKRTGEKVFLECVQDMDHENMFWYRQDPGLGLRLIYFSYDVKMKEKGDIPEGYSVSREKKERFSLILESASTNQTSMYLCASSLSGQFEAFFGQGTRLTVV.

The CDR3: CASSLTFSGSGVLDTQYF. The CDR3 coding sequence is TGTGCCAGCAGCTTAACTTTTTCAGGTAGCGGAGTCCTCGATACGCAGTATTTT. The chain links TRBV7-3 to TRBJ2-3; D is possibly TRBD2 (6 bases). V was trimmed by 0 bases and J by 6 bases, leaving 22 bases between them. This CDR3 is 18 amino acids long. In germline, CDR1 is SGHTA, CDR2 FQGTGA. Complete variable domain (other parts from reference TRBV7-3 and TRBJ2-3): GAGVSQTPSNKVTEKGKYVELRCDPISGHTALYWYRQSLGQGPEFLIYFQGTGAADDSGLPNDRFFAVRPEGSVSTLKIQRTERGDSAVYLCASSLTFSGSGVLDTQYFGPGTRLTVL.

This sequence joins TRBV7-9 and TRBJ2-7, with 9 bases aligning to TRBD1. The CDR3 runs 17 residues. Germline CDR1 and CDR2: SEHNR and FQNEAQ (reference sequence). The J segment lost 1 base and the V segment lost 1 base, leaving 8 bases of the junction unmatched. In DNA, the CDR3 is TGTGCCAGCAGCTTAGATCCTCCCGGGACAGGGTCCTACGAGCAGTACTTC. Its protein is CASSLDPPGTGSYEQYF. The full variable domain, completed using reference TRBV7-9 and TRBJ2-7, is DTGVSQNPRHKITKRGQNVTFRCDPISEHNRLYWYRQTLGQGPEFLTYFQNEAQLEKSRLLSDRFSAERPKGSFSTLEIQRTEQGDSAMYLCASSLDPPGTGSYEQYFGPGTRLTVT.

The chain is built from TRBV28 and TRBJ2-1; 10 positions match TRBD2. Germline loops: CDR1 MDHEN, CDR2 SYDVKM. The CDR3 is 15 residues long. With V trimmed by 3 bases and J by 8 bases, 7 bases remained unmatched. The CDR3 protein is CASSFSAGGPHEQFF. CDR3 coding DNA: TGTGCCAGCAGTTTCTCAGCGGGAGGGCCCCATGAGCAGTTCTTC.

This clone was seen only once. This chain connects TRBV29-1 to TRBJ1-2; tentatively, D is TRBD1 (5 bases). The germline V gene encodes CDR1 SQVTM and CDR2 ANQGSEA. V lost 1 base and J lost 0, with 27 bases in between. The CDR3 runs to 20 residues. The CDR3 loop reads CSVEGALGGSHSFSNYGYTF. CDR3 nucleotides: TGCAGCGTTGAAGGTGCCCTGGGGGGGAGTCACTCCTTTTCTAACTATGGCTACACCTTC.

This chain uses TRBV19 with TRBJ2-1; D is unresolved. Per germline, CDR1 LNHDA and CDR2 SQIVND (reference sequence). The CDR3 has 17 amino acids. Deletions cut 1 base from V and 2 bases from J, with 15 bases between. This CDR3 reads CASSIVISRVTYNEQFF. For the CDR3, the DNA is TGTGCCAGTAGTATAGTAATCAGCCGGGTTACCTACAATGAGCAGTTCTTC.

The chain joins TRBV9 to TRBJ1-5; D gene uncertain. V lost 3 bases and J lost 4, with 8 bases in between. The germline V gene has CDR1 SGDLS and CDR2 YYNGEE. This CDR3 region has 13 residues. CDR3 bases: TGTGCCAGCAGCGCAAACCCTAATCAGCCCCAGCATTTT. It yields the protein CASSANPNQPQHF.

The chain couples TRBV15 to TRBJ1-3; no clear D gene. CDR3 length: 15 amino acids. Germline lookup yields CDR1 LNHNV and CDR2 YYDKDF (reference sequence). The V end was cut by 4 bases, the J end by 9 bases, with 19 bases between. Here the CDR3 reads CATSNRPPRIFTIYF. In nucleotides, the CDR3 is TGTGCCACCAGCAATCGCCCACCCCGCATCTTCACCATATATTTT. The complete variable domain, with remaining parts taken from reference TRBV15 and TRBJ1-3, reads DAMVIQNPRYQVTQFGKPVTLSCSQTLNHNVMYWYQQKSSQAPKLLFHYYDKDFNNEADTPDNFQSRRPNTSFCFLDIRSPGLGDTAMYLCATSNRPPRIFTIYFGEGSWLTVV.

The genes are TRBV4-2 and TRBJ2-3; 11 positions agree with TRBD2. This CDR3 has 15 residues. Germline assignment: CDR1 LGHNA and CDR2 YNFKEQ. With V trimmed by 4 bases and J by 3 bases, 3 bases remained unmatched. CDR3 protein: CASSRGLAETDTQYF. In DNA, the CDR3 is TGTGCCAGCAGCCGGGGACTAGCGGAGACAGATACGCAGTATTTT.